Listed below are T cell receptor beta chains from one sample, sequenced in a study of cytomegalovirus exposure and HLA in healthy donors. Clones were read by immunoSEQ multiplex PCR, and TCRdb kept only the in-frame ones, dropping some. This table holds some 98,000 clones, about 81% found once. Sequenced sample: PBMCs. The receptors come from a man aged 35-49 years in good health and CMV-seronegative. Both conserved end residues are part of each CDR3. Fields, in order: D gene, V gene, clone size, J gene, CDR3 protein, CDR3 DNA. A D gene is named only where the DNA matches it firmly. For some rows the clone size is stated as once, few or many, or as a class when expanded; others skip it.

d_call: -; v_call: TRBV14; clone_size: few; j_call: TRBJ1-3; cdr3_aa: CASSLLGPSSGNTIYF; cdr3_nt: TGTGCCAGCAGCCTACTGGGGCCCAGCTCTGGAAACACCATATATTTT
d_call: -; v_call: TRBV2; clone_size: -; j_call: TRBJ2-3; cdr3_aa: CASRLAESDTQYF; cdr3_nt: TGTGCCAGCAGGCTAGCAGAATCAGATACGCAGTATTTT
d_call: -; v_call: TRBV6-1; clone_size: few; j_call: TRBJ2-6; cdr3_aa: CASSPTGANVLTF; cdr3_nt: TGTGCCAGCAGCCCCACTGGGGCCAACGTCCTGACTTTC
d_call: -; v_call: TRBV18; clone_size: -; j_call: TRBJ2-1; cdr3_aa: CASSPSGGHEQFF; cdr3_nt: TGTGCCAGCTCACCCTCAGGGGGGCATGAGCAGTTCTTC
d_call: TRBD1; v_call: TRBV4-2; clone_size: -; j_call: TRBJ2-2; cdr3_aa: CASSQIQGARASGNGELFF; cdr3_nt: TGTGCCAGCAGCCAAATACAGGGGGCGAGGGCTAGCGGCAACGGGGAGCTGTTTTTT
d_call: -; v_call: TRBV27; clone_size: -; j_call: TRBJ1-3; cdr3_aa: CASSLSHGNTIYF; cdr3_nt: TGTGCCAGCAGTTTATCCCATGGAAACACCATATATTTT
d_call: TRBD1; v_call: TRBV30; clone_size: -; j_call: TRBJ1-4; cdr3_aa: CALGGQGTDEKLLF; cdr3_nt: TGCGCTCTCGGTGGACAGGGGACCGATGAAAAACTGCTTTTT
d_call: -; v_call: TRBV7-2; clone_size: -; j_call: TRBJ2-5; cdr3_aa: CASSQDREGKTQYF; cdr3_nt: TGTGCCAGCAGCCAGGACAGGGAGGGGAAGACCCAGTACTTC
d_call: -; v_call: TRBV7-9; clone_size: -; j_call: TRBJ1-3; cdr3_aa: CASSLGPLGNTIYF; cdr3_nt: TGTGCCAGCAGCTTAGGTCCTCTGGGAAACACCATATATTTT
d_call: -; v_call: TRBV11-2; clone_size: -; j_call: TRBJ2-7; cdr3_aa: CASSFSHSSYEQYF; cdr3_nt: TGTGCCAGCAGCTTCTCGCATAGCTCCTACGAGCAGTACTTC
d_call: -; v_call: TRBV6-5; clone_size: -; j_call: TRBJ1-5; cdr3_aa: CASSLYREQPQHF; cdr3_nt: TGTGCCAGCAGTTTATACAGGGAGCAGCCCCAGCATTTT
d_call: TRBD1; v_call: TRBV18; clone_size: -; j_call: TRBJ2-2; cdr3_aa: CASSLKSIRDRGTGELFF; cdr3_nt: TGTGCCAGCTCACTAAAATCGATCCGGGACAGGGGCACCGGGGAGCTGTTTTTT
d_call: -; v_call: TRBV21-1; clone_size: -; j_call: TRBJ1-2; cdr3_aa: CASSKVSEEPADYGYTF; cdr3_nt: TGTGCCAGCAGCAAAGTCTCTGAGGAACCGGCGGACTATGGCTACACCTTC
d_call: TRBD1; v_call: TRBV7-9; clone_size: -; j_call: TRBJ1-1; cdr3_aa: CASSRTGLAFF; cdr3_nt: TGTGCCAGCAGCCGGACAGGGTTGGCTTTCTTT
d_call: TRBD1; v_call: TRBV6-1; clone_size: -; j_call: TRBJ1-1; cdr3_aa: CASSRTGGASEAFF; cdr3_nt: TGTGCCAGCAGTAGGACAGGGGGCGCGTCTGAAGCTTTCTTT
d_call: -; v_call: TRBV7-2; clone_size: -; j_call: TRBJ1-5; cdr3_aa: CASSSAGLNQPQHF; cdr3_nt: TGTGCCAGCAGCTCCGCAGGTTTAAATCAGCCCCAGCATTTT
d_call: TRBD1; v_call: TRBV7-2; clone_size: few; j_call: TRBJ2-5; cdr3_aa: CASSTDRGETQYF; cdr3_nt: TGTGCCAGCAGCACGGACAGGGGTGAGACCCAGTACTTC
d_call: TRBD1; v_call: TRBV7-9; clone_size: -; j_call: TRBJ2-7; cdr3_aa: CASSLVGTGGYEQYF; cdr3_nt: TGTGCCAGCAGCTTAGTAGGTACAGGGGGGTACGAGCAGTACTTC
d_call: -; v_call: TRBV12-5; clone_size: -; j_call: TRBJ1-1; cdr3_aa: CASGLRNTEAFF; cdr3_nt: TGTGCTAGTGGTTTGCGGAACACTGAAGCTTTCTTT
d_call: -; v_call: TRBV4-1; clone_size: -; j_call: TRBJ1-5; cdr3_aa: CASSQEPGSSNQPQHF; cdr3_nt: TGCGCCAGCAGCCAAGAACCCGGGTCAAGCAATCAGCCCCAGCATTTT
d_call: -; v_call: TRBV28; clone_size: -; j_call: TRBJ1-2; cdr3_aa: CASRYWTDYGYTF; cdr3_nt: TGTGCCAGCAGGTACTGGACAGACTATGGCTACACCTTC
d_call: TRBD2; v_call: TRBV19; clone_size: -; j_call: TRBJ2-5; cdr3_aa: CASSIGAGEQTQYF; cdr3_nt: TGTGCCAGTAGTATCGGAGCGGGGGAACAGACCCAGTACTTC
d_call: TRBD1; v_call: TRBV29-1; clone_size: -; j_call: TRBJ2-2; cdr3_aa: CSVGTGTGVTGELFF; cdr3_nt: TGCAGCGTGGGGACCGGGACAGGGGTGACCGGGGAGCTGTTTTTT
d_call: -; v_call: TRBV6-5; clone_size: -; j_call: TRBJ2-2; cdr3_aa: CASTRGFTGELFF; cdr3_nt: TGTGCCAGCACTCGCGGGTTCACTGGGGAGCTGTTTTTT
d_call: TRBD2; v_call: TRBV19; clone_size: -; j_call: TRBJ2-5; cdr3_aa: CASSIGSGGDLETQYF; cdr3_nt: TGTGCCAGTAGTATAGGTAGCGGGGGGGATTTGGAGACCCAGTACTTC
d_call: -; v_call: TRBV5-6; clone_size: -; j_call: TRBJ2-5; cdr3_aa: CASSLDRGQETQYF; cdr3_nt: TGTGCCAGCAGCTTAGACAGAGGACAAGAGACCCAGTACTTC
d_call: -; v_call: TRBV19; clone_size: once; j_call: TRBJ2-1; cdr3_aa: CASSMSGPYNEQFF; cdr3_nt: TGTGCCAGTAGTATGTCAGGGCCCTACAATGAGCAGTTCTTC
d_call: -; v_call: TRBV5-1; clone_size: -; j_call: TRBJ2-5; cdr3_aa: CASSLSGGRETQYF; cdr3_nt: TGCGCCAGCAGCTTGAGCGGAGGGCGAGAGACCCAGTACTTC
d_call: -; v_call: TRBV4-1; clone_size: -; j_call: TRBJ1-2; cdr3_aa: CASSQDRKTGSYGYTF; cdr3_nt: TGCGCCAGCAGCCAAGATCGAAAGACAGGCTCCTATGGCTACACCTTC
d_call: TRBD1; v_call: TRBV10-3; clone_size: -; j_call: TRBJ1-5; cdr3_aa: CAISEEGGADQPQHF; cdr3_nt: TGTGCCATCAGTGAGGAAGGGGGCGCCGATCAGCCCCAGCATTTT
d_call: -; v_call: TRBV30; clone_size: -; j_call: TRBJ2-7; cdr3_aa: CAWSVGRIPGISYEQYF; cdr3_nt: TGTGCCTGGAGTGTAGGACGGATCCCGGGGATCTCCTACGAGCAGTACTTC
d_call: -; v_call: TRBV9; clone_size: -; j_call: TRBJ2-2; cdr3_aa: CASSPLASAGELFF; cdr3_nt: TGTGCCAGCAGCCCCCTCGCGAGCGCCGGGGAGCTGTTTTTT
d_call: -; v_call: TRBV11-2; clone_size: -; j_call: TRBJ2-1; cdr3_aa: CASSLITKDEQFF; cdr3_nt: TGTGCCAGCAGCTTAATCACTAAGGATGAGCAGTTCTTC
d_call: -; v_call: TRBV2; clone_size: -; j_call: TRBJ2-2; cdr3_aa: CASSESVLPGELFF; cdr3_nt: TGTGCCAGCAGTGAATCGGTTCTTCCCGGGGAGCTGTTTTTT
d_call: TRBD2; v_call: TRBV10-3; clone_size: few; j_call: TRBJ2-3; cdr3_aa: CAISASPTSGGVADTQYF; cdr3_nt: TGTGCCATCAGTGCCTCCCCGACTAGCGGGGGGGTTGCAGATACGCAGTATTTT
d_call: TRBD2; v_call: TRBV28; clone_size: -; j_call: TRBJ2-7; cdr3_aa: CASLPSGGTPSYEQYF; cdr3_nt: TGTGCCAGCTTGCCTAGCGGGGGGACCCCCTCCTACGAGCAGTACTTC
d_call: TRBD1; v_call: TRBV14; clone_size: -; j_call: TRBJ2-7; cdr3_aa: CASSQRTGFSYEQYF; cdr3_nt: TGTGCCAGCAGCCAAAGGACAGGATTCTCCTACGAGCAGTACTTC
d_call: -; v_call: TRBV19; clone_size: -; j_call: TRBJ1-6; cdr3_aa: CASSILTVNSPLHF; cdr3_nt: TGTGCCAGTAGTATCCTGACAGTTAATTCACCCCTCCACTTT
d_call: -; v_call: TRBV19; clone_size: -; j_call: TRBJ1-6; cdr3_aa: CAARDGGGSPLHF; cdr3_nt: TGTGCCGCCCGGGACGGAGGAGGGTCACCCCTCCACTTT
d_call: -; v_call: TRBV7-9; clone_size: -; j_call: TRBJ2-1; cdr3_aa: CSSSSTLAFSYNEQFF; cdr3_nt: TGTTCCAGCAGCTCCACCCTAGCGTTTTCCTACAATGAGCAGTTCTTC